Below are 20 T cell receptor beta chains sequenced from a single sample in a study of T cell clonality in common variable immunodeficiency. Study-wide results and limits: Common variable immunodeficiency TCR beta sequences reportedly had fewer deletions and N-nucleotide insertions.

The repertoire was sequenced with immunoSEQ multiplex PCR; TCRdb's copy has only in-frame clones and lacks some. This sample comprises approximately 20,000 clones, none seen once only. No cognate antigen is known for these TCRs. Sequencing was performed on peripheral blood mononuclear cells. The receptor source for this set is a human donor with common variable immunodeficiency.

Points on this clone: Coverage ceases 3 residues before the CDR3 finishes, and the germline J gene fills in the end. The chain couples TRBV30 to TRBJ2-5; possibly TRBD1 for D (5 bases). Germline-derived CDR1 and CDR2 are GTSNPN and SVGIG (reference sequence). V was trimmed by 4 bases and J by 5 bases, leaving 14 bases between them. The CDR3 runs 13 residues. The CDR3 here is CAWKPSGMETQYF. Incomplete CDR3 DNA: TGTGCCTGGAAACCCTCAGGGATGGAGACC.

Ten or more counts support this clone. The DNA ends 3 residues before the CDR3 does, and the rest of the CDR3 is filled in from the germline J gene. The chain employs TRBV29-1 and TRBJ2-2; TRBD1 matches at 9 bases. With V trimmed by 4 bases and J by 5 bases, 2 bases remained unmatched. The CDR3 has 13 amino acids. Germline V gene lookup returns CDR1 SQVTM and CDR2 ANQGSEA. The CDR3 bases that were read are TGCAGCGTTGGAGACAGGGGGACCGGGGAG. Protein product: CSVGDRGTGE. The whole CDR3 sequence reads CSVGDRGTGELFF.

There are a few counts of this clone. Sequencing ends 3 residues short of the CDR3 end; the germline J gene provides the rest. The chain has TRBV18 and TRBJ2-7; D might be TRBD2 (6 bases). This CDR3 region has 20 residues. V lost 2 bases to trimming and J lost 0 bases, with 26 bases between them. Looked up from germline, CDR1 is KGHSH and CDR2 is LQKENI. This CDR3 is CASSPAILLAQPESSYEQYF. Partial CDR3 DNA: TGTGCCAGCTCACCAGCAATCTTGCTAGCGCAACCTGAAAGCTCCTACGAG.

As concerns this clone: The read ends 3 residues early relative to the CDR3; the germline J gene fills the gap. The rearrangement uses TRBV7-3 and TRBJ2-1; 7 bases line up with TRBD2. V shed 3 bases, J shed 2 bases, and the junction held 4 bases outside the gene matches. Germline CDR1 is SGHTA and CDR2 is FQGTGA. CDR3 length: 15 amino acids. The CDR3 spells CASSFERGTYNEQFF. The part of the CDR3 DNA that was read is TGTGCCAGCAGCTTCGAGCGGGGCACCTACAATGAG.

This clone was seen more than once but under ten times. The read gets to within 3 residues of the CDR3 end, and the germline J gene fills in the rest. This chain joins TRBV5-1 and TRBJ1-2; TRBD1 matches 7 bases. The germline V gene has CDR1 SGHRS and CDR2 YFSETQ. Germline trimming cut 2 bases from V and 4 bases from J; bases unmatched to any gene: 8. CDR3 length: 15 residues. The chain's CDR3 is CASSFEPGQSYGYTF. The CDR3 DNA, read in part, is TGCGCCAGCAGCTTTGAACCGGGACAGAGCTATGGC.

This clone was seen many times. Read sequence stops 3 residues before the CDR3 end, and the germline J gene provides the missing end. V is TRBV29-1 and J is TRBJ1-2; 7 bases align to TRBD1. The CDR3 consists of 12 residues. Trimming removed 4 bases from V and 3 bases from J; junction bases left unmatched: 2. Germline V lookup: CDR1 SQVTM, CDR2 ANQGSEA. CDR3 DNA (partial): TGCAGCGTTGGGGACAGCTACTATGGC. Translating gives CSVGDSYYG. The CDR3 as a whole reads CSVGDSYYGYTF.

This clone was picked up a small number of times. The read gets to within 3 residues of the CDR3 end, and the germline J gene fills in the rest. The chain links TRBV7-3 to TRBJ2-5, with TRBD2 identical over 8 bases. Germline assignment: CDR1 SGHTA and CDR2 FQGTGA. The J segment lost 4 bases and the V segment lost 5 bases, leaving 9 bases of the junction unmatched. This CDR3 spans 15 amino acids. Partial CDR3 DNA: TGTGCCAGCAGCCCCTCGGGAGGGGGTTTAGAGACC. This sequence encodes CASSPSGGGLET. The entire CDR3 is CASSPSGGGLETQYF.

This clone was counted a few times. The sequence runs out 3 residues before the end of the CDR3; the remainder is reconstructed from the germline J gene. The gene calls are TRBV6-2 or TRBV6-3 and TRBJ2-7; 7 positions match TRBD1. Trimming at V came to 4 bases and at J to 2 bases, leaving 11 bases not matched to a gene. CDR1 is MNHEY, CDR2 SVGEGT, per germline. This CDR3 is built from 16 residues. This chain's CDR3 is CASSFTYNRGPYEQYF. The part of the CDR3 DNA that was read is TGTGCCAGCAGTTTTACATATAACAGGGGTCCCTACGAG.

On this clone itself: Coverage ceases 3 residues before the CDR3 finishes, and the germline J gene fills in the end. The chain joins TRBV19 to TRBJ2-3, with a tentative D call TRBD2 (7 bases). Trimming removed 6 bases from V and 7 bases from J, with 17 bases in between. The CDR3 spans 14 residues. The germline gives CDR1 LNHDA, CDR2 SQIVND (reference sequence). This chain's CDR3 is CASRGFRGAYTQYF. Partial CDR3 DNA: TGTGCCAGTAGGGGATTCCGGGGGGCATATACG.

This clone was seen a handful of times. The read is 3 residues too short to cover the CDR3 end, so that end is filled in from the germline J gene. The chain is built from TRBV5-1 and TRBJ2-3, with a tentative D call TRBD1 (6 bases). V lost 8 bases to trimming and J lost 0 bases, with 13 bases between them. CDR1 SGHRS and CDR2 YFSETQ come from the germline V gene. There are 14 residues in the CDR3. Partial CDR3 DNA: TGCGCCAGTAGGGACACCGATAGCACAGATACG. Translated: CASRDTDSTDT. The entire CDR3 sequence reads CASRDTDSTDTQYF.

Details on this clone: With the read ending 3 residues before the CDR3 end, the germline J gene is used to fill in that end. The chain joins TRBV2 to TRBJ2-4; 8 nucleotides agree with TRBD1. CDR3 length equals 15 residues. Germline CDR1 and CDR2: SNHLY and FYNNEI. Losses at the gene ends were 6 bases for V and 6 bases for J; bases not matched to a gene: 10. The CDR3 DNA, read in part, is TGTGCCAGCAGCCAAAGGCAGGGGGCTCGAAACATT. This gives the protein CASSQRQGARNI. The full CDR3 reads CASSQRQGARNIQYF.

On this clone itself: The missing CDR3 end, 3 residues past where the read stops, is filled in from the germline J gene. This chain links TRBV30 with TRBJ1-4; the D is unclear. The CDR3 runs to 11 residues. The V end lost 5 bases, the J end lost 4 bases, and 5 bases lay between the germline ends. Germline V gene sequence: CDR1 GTSNPN, CDR2 SVGIG (reference sequence). CDR3 bases read: TGTGCCTGGCGCTATAATGAAAAA. Its protein product is CAWRYNEK. The full CDR3 sequence reads CAWRYNEKLFF.

There are many counts of this clone. The CDR3 reads CASPGGYEQYF. CDR3 DNA, as far as it was read: TGTGCCAGCCCGGGGGGTTACGAG. The J gene is TRBJ2-7, the V gene TRBV7-4; 7 nucleotides match TRBD2. The read stops 3 residues short of the end of the CDR3; the missing end is completed from the germline J gene. There are 11 residues in the CDR3. Germline V gives CDR1 SGHVT, CDR2 SQSDAQ. With 8 bases clipped from V and 4 bases from J, the junction kept 2 bases outside the gene matches.

This clone was counted only a few times. The sequence runs out 3 residues before the end of the CDR3; the remainder is reconstructed from the germline J gene. The chain employs TRBV7-2 and TRBJ2-7; D may be TRBD1 (6 bases). Germline-derived CDR1 and CDR2 are SGHTA and FQGNSA. The CDR3 loop spans 15 amino acids. Trimming took 5 bases from V and 1 from J, leaving 15 bases between them. This CDR3 reads CASSLIRGQSYEQYF. CDR3 DNA, as far as it was read: TGTGCCAGCAGCCTGATCCGCGGACAGTCCTACGAG.

In regard to this clone: Sequencing ends 3 residues short of the CDR3 end; the germline J gene provides the rest. This chain uses TRBV19 with TRBJ2-7, with a possible D match to TRBD1 (7 bases). This CDR3 has 15 residues. Germline assignment: CDR1 LNHDA and CDR2 SQIVND (reference sequence). The ends were cut back, 3 bases at V and 3 bases at J, with 15 bases in the middle. CDR3 DNA (partial): TGTGCCAGTAGTATGCGACAGGGAGGTGGCTACGAG. Protein sequence: CASSMRQGGGYE. The full CDR3 protein reads CASSMRQGGGYEQYF.

This clone appeared a few times. The junction shows a germline mismatch at one end, possibly a read error. From the germline J gene comes the end of the CDR3, since the read stops 3 residues before it. This sequence joins TRBV7-9 and TRBJ2-1; D not resolved. Looked up from germline, CDR1 is SEHNR and CDR2 is FQNEAQ (reference sequence). This CDR3 spans 13 amino acids. CDR3 sequence reads: CSSSLVNFNEQFF. The covered CDR3 bases are TGTTCCAGCAGCTTAGTTAATTTCAATGAG.

To note about this clone: Read data end 3 residues before the CDR3 end; the end is taken from the germline J gene. V usage is TRBV19 and J usage is TRBJ1-2; D gene uncertain. This CDR3 comprises 12 residues. Germline CDR1 LNHDA, CDR2 SQIVND (reference sequence). V was clipped by 10 bases and J by 5 bases, with 14 bases between them. The CDR3 spells CANHSKSYGYTF. The CDR3 bases that were read are TGTGCCAACCACTCTAAATCTTATGGC.

The sample holds many counts of this clone. Read data end 3 residues before the CDR3 end; the end is taken from the germline J gene. The rearrangement links TRBV20-1 to TRBJ2-7; D call uncertain. V was trimmed by 3 bases and J by 2 bases, leaving 8 bases between them. CDR1 and CDR2 from the germline V gene are DFQATT and SNEGSKA (reference sequence). The CDR3 has 12 amino acids. The CDR3 DNA, read in part, is TGCAGTGCTAGTGGCACAGCCTACGAG. This codes for CSASGTAYE. The full CDR3 protein reads CSASGTAYEQYF.

Many counts were recorded for this clone. From the germline J gene comes the end of the CDR3, since the read stops 3 residues before it. The gene calls are TRBV14 and TRBJ2-2; D is undetermined. CDR3 length equals 13 residues. Per germline, CDR1 SGHDN and CDR2 FVKESK. Deletions cut 5 bases from V and 7 bases from J, with 11 bases between. This chain's CDR3 is CASSVRLGGELFF. CDR3 DNA, as far as it was read: TGTGCCAGCAGCGTACGACTTGGCGGGGAG.

This clone was observed many times. The read halts 3 residues ahead of the CDR3 end, with the missing end drawn from the germline J gene. The chain uses TRBV2 and TRBJ2-1, with TRBD2 matching 12 bases. Germline V gene lookup returns CDR1 SNHLY and CDR2 FYNNEI. V was pared by 6 bases and J by 8 bases, with 14 bases of the junction left unmatched. This CDR3 is 17 amino acids long. CDR3 DNA (partial): TGTGCCAGCAGAAAATCTAGCGGGGGGGCGTTGTTCGATGAG. The encoded protein is CASRKSSGGALFDE. The full CDR3 protein reads CASRKSSGGALFDEQFF. Filled out from reference TRBV2 and TRBJ2-1, the complete variable domain reads EPEVTQTPSHQVTQMGQEVILRCVPISNHLYFYWYRQILGQKVEFLVSFYNNEISEKSEIFDDQFSVERPDGSNFTLKIRSTKLEDSAMYFCASRKSSGGALFDEQFFGPGTRLTVL.